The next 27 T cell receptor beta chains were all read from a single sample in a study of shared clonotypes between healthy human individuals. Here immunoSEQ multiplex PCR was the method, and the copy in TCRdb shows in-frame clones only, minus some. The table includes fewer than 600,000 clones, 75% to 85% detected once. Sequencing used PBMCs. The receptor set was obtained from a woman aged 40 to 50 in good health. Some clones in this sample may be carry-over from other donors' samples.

The CDR3 is CASSVAGQGAFGSHEQYF. The CDR3 region has the DNA TGTGCCAGCAGCGTAGCGGGACAGGGGGCCTTCGGGAGCCACGAGCAGTACTTC. The chain recombines TRBV9 with TRBJ2-7; 12 bases fit TRBD1. Germline values: CDR1 SGDLS, CDR2 YYNGEE. J was trimmed by 5 bases and V by 0 bases; bases with no gene match: 12. CDR3 length: 18 residues.

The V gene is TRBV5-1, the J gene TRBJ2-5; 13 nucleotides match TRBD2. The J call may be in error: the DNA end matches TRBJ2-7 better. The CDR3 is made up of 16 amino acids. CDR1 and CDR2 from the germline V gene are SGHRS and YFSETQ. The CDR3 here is CASSLAGGTSGTEQYF. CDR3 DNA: TGCGCCAGCAGCTTGGCCGGGGGGACTAGCGGGACCGAGCAGTACTTC.

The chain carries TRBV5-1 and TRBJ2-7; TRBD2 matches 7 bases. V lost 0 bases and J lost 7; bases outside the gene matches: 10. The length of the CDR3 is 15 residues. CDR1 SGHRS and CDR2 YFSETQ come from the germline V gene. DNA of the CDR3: TGCGCCAGCAGCTTGGGCGGGGCGGGAGCGTTAGAGCAGTACTTC. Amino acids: CASSLGGAGALEQYF.

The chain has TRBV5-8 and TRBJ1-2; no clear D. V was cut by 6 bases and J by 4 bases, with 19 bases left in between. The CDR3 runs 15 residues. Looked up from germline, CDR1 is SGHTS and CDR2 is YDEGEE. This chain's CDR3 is CASNRFPRKTYGYTF. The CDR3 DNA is TGTGCCAGCAACCGCTTTCCACGAAAGACCTATGGCTACACCTTC.

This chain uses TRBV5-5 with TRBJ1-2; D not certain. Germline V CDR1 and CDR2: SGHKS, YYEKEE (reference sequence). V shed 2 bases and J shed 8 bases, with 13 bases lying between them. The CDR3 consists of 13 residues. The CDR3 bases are TGTGCCAGCAGCTTACCCGAATATGAAGGCTACACCTTC. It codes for CASSLPEYEGYTF.

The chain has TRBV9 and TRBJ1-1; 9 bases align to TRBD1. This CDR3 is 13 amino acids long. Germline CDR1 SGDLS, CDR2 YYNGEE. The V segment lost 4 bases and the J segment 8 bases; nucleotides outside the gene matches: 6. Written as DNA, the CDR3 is TGTGCCAGCAGCCCTTGGACAGGGGACGAAGCTTTCTTT. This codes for CASSPWTGDEAFF. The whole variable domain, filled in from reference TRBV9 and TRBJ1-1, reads DSGVTQTPKHLITATGQRVTLRCSPRSGDLSVYWYQQSLDQGLQFLIQYYNGEERAKGNILERFSAQQFPDLHSELNLSSLELGDSALYFCASSPWTGDEAFFGQGTRLTVV.

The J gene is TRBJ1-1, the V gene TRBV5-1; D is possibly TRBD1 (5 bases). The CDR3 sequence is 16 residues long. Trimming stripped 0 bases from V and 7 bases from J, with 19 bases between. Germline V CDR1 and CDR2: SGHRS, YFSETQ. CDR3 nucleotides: TGCGCCAGCAGCTTGGGACCGTTGGGGCAAGGAGGTGAAGCTTTCTTT. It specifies CASSLGPLGQGGEAFF. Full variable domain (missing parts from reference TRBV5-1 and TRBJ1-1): KAGVTQTPRYLIKTRGQQVTLSCSPISGHRSVSWYQQTPGQGLQFLFEYFSETQRNKGNFPGRFSGRQFSNSRSEMNVSTLELGDSALYLCASSLGPLGQGGEAFFGQGTRLTVV.

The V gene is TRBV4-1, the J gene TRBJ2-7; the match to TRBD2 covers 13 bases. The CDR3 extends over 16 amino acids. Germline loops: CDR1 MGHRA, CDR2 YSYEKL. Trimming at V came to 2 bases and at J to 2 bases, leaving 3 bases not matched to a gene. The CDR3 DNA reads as TGCGCCAGCAGCCAACTACTAGCGGGAGGGACCTACGAGCAGTACTTC. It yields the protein CASSQLLAGGTYEQYF.

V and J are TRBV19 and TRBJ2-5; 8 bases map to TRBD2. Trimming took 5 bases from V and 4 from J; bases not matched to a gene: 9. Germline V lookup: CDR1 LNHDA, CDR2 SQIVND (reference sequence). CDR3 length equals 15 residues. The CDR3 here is CASSFSGKQGETQYF. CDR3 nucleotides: TGTGCCAGTAGTTTTAGCGGGAAACAGGGAGAGACCCAGTACTTC.

CDR3 sequence (DNA): TGTGCCAGCAGTAGACAGACTAGCACAGATACGCAGTATTTT. Its protein is CASSRQTSTDTQYF. The chain carries TRBV2 and TRBJ2-3; TRBD1 might be the D (5 bases). The length of the CDR3 is 14 residues. V was clipped by 5 bases and J by 0 bases, with 9 bases between them. Germline CDR1 reads SNHLY; CDR2 reads FYNNEI.

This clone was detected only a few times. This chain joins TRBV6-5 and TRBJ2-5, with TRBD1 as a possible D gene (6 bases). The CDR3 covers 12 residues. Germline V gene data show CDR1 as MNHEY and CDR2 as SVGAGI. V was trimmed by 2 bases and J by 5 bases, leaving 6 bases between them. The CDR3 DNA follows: TGTGCCAGCAGTTACAGGGGGGAGACCCAGTACTTC. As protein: CASSYRGETQYF.

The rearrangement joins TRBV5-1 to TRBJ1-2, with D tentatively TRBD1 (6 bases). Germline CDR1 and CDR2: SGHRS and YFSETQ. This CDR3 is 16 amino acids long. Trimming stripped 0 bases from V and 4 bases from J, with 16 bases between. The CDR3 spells CASSLGENRDGYGYTF. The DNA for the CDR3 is TGCGCCAGCAGCTTGGGGGAAAACAGGGACGGCTATGGCTACACCTTC.

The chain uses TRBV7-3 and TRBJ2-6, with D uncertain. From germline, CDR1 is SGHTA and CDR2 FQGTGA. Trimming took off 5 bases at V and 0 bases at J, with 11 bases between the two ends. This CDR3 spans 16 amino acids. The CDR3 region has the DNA TGTGCCAGCAGCCCCGCCCACATCTCTGGGGCCAACGTCCTGACTTTC. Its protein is CASSPAHISGANVLTF.

As DNA, the CDR3 is TGTGCCAGCAGTAGGCGGGGGGGCGGGCACTCCTACGAGCAGTACTTC. It is translated as CASSRRGGGHSYEQYF. The gene calls are TRBV27 and TRBJ2-7; 9 bases fit TRBD2. The germline V gene has CDR1 MNHEY and CDR2 SMNVEV (reference sequence). V was pared by 5 bases and J by 0 bases, with 8 bases of the junction left unmatched. The CDR3 is 16 amino acids.

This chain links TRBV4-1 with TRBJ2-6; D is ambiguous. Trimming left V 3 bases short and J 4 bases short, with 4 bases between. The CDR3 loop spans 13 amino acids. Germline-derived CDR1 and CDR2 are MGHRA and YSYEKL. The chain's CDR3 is CASSHRGANVLTF. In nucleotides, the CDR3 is TGCGCCAGCAGCCATCGAGGGGCCAACGTCCTGACTTTC.

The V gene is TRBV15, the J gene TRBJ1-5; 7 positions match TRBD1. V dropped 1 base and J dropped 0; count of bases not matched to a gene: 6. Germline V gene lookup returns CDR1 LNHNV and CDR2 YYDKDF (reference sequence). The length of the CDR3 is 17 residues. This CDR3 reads CATSRAGAGGSNQPQHF. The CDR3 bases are TGTGCCACCAGCAGAGCAGGCGCAGGGGGTAGCAATCAGCCCCAGCATTTT. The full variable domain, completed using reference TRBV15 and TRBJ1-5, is DAMVIQNPRYQVTQFGKPVTLSCSQTLNHNVMYWYQQKSSQAPKLLFHYYDKDFNNEADTPDNFQSRRPNTSFCFLDIRSPGLGDTAMYLCATSRAGAGGSNQPQHFGDGTRLSIL.

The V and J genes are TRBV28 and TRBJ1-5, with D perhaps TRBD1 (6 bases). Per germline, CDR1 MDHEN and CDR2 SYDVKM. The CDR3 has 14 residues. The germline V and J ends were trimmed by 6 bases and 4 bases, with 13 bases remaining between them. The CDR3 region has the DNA TGTGCCAGCAGGGTGGGCGGGACAAATCAGCCCCAGCATTTT. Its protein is CASRVGGTNQPQHF.

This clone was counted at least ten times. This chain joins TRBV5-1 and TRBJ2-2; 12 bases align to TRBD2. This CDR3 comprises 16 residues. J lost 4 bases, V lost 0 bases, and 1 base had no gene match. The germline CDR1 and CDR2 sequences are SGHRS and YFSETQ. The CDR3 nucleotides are TGCGCCAGCAGCTTGGCTAGCGGGAGGGCCACCGGGGAGCTGTTTTTT. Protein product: CASSLASGRATGELFF.

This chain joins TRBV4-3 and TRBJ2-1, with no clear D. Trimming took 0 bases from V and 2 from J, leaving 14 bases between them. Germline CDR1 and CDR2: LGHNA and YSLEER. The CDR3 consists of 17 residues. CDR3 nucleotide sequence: TGCGCCAGCAGCCAAGAGCCACGGACGGTAACCTACAATGAGCAGTTCTTC. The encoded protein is CASSQEPRTVTYNEQFF.

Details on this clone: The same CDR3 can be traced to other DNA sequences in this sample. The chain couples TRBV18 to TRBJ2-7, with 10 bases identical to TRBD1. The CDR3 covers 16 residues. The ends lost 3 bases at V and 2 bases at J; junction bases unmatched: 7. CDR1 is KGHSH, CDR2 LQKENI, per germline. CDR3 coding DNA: TGTGCCAGCTCACCCCCTGGGGGGACAGGGGCCTACGAGCAGTACTTC. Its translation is CASSPPGGTGAYEQYF.

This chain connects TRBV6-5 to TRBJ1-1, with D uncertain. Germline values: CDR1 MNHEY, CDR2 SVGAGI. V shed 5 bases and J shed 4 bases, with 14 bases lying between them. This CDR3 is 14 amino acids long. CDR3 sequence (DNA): TGTGCCAGCAGTCGTTGGACTGATGGCACTGAAGCTTTCTTT. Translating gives CASSRWTDGTEAFF.

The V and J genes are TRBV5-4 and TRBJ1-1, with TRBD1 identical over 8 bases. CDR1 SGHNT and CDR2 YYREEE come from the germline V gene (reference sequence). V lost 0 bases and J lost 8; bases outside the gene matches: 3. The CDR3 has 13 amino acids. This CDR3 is CASSLGGTGEAFF. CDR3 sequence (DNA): TGTGCCAGCAGCTTGGGAGGGACAGGCGAAGCTTTCTTT.

The CDR3 is CASSLWVDTGEQFF. The CDR3 bases are TGTGCCAGCAGCTTGTGGGTTGATACAGGGGAGCAGTTCTTC. This sequence joins TRBV5-5 and TRBJ2-1; weak D call: TRBD1 (6 bases). Trimming took 1 base from V and 10 from J, leaving 15 bases between them. The CDR3 is 14 amino acids. Germline CDR1 is SGHKS and CDR2 is YYEKEE (reference sequence).

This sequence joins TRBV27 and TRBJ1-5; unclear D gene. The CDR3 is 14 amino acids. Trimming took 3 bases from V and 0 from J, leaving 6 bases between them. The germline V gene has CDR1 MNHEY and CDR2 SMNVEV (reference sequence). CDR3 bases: TGTGCCAGCAGTTTCCACGATAGCAATCAGCCCCAGCATTTT. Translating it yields CASSFHDSNQPQHF.

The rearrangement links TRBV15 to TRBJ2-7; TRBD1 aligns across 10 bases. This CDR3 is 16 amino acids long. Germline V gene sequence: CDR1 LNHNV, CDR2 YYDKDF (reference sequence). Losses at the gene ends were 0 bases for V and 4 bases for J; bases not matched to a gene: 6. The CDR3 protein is CATSRDFPGQGYEQYF. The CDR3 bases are TGTGCCACCAGCAGAGATTTTCCGGGACAGGGGTACGAGCAGTACTTC.

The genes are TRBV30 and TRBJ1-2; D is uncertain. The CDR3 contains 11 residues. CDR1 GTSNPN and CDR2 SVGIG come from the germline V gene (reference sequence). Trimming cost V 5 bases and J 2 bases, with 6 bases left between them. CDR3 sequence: CAWLENYGYTF. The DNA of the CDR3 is TGTGCCTGGCTAGAAAACTATGGCTACACCTTC.

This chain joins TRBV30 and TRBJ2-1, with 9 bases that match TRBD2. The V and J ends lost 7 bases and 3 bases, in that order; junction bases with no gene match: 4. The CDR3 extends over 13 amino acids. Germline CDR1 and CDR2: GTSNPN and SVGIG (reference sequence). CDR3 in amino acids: CALGLAYYNEQFF. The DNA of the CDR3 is TGTGCCTTAGGACTAGCGTACTACAATGAGCAGTTCTTC.